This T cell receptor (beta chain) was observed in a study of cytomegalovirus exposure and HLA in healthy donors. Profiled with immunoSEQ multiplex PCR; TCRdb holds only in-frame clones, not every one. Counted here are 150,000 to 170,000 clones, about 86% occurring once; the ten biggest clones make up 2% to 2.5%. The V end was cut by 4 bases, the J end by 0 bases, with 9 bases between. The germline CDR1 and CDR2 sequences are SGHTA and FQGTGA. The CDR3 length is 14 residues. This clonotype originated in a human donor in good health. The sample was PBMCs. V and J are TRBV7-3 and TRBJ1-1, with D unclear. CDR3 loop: CASSSAGMNTEAFF. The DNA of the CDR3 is TGTGCCAGCAGCTCAGCAGGAATGAACACTGAAGCTTTCTTT.